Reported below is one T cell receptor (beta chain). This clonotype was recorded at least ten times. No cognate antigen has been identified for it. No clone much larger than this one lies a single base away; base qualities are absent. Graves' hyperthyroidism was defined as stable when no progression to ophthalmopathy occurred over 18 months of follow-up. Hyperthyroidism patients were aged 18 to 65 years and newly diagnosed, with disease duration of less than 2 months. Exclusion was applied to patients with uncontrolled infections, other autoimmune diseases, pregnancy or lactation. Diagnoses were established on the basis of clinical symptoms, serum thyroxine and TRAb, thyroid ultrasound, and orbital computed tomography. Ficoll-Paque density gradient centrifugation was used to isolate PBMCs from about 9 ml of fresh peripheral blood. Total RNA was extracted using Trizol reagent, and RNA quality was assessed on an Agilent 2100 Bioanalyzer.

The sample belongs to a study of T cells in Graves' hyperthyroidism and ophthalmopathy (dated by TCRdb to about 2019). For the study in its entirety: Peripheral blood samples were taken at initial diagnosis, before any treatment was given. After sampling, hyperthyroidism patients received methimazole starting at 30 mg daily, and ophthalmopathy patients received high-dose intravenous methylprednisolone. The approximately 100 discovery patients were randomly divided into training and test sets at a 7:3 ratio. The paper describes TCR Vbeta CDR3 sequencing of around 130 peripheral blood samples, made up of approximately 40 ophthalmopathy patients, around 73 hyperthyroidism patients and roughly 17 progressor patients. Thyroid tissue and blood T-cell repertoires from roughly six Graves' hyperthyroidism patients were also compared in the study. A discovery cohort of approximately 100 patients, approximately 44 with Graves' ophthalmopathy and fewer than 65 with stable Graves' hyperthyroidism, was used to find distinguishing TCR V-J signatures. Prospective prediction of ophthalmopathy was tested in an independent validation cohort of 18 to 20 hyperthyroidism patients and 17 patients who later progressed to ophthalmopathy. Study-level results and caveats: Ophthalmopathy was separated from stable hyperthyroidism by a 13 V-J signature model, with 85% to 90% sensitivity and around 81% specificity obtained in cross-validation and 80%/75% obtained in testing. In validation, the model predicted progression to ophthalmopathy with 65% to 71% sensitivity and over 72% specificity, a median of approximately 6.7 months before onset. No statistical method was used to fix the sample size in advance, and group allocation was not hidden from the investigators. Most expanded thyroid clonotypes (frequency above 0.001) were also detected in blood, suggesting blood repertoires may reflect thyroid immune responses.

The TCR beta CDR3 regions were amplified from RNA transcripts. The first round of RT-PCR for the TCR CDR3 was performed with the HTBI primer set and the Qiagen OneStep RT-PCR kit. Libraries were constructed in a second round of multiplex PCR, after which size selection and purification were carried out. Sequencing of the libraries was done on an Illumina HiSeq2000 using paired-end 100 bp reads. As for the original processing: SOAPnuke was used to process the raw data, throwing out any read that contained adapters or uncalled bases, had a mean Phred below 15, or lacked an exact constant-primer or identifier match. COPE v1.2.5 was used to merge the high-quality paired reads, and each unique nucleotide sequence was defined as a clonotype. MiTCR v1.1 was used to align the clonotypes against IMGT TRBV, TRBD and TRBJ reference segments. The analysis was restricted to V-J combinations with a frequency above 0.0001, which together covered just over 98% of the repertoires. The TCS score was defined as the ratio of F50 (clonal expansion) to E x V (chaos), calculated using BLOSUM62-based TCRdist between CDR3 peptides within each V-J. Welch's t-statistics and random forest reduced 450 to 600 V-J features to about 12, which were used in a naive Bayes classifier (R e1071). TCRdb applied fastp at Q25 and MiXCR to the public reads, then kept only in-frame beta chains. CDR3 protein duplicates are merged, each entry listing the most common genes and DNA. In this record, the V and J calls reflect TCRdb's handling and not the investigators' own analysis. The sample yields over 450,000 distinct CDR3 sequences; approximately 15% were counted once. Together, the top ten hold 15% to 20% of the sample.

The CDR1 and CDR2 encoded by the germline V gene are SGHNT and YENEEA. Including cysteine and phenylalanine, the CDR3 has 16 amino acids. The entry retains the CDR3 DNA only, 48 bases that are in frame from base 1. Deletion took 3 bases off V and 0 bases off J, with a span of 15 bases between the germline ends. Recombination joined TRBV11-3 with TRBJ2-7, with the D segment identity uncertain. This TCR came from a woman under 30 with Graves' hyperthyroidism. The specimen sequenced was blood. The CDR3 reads CASSFVRKTSSYEQYF. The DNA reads TGTGCCAGCAGCTTCGTAAGGAAGACGAGCTCCTACGAGCAGTACTTC. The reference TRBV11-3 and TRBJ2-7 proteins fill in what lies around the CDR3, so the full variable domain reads EAGVVQSPRYKIIEKKQPVAFWCNPISGHNTLYWYLQNLGQGPELLIRYENEEAVDDSQLPKDRFSAERLKGVDSTLKIQPAELGDSAVYLCASSFVRKTSSYEQYFGPGTRLTVT.